The 26 T cell receptor beta chains below all came from one sample that was sequenced in a study of shared clonotypes between healthy human individuals. Method: immunoSEQ multiplex PCR; TCRdb's copy keeps in-frame clones and lacks some. The table has nearly 600,000 clones, roughly 95% seen once; the top ten hold 0.11%. Cells designated naive CD8 were CD45RO-negative and were positively selected for CCR7, with terminally differentiated effector memory CD45RA+ cells excluded. Sequencing used naive CD8+ T cells sorted from blood. Receptor source: a woman aged 25 to 39 in good health.

The chain links TRBV7-8 to TRBJ2-2, with D tentatively TRBD1 (6 bases). Germline V CDR1 and CDR2: SGHVS, FQNEAQ. The CDR3 is 15 residues long. V lost 5 bases and J lost 1, with 11 bases in between. The CDR3 protein is CASSPWTVNTGELFF. In DNA, the CDR3 is TGTGCCAGCAGCCCCTGGACAGTGAACACCGGGGAGCTGTTTTTT.

The CDR3 DNA reads as TGTGCCAGCAGCGACACTTTAAACGAGCAGTACTTC. This sequence encodes CASSDTLNEQYF. V and J are TRBV5-4 and TRBJ2-7; D gene unclear. The length of the CDR3 is 12 residues. Trimming shortened V by 4 bases and J by 5 bases, and 10 bases separated the two germline ends. CDR1 and CDR2 (germline): SGHNT, YYREEE (reference sequence).

The rearrangement links TRBV28 to TRBJ1-2; D might be TRBD1 (5 bases). Trimming took 6 bases from V and 6 from J, leaving 17 bases between them. Per germline, CDR1 MDHEN and CDR2 SYDVKM. This CDR3 region has 14 residues. This CDR3 is CASRGGAHGHGYTF. The CDR3 bases are TGTGCCAGCAGGGGCGGGGCTCACGGCCATGGCTACACCTTC.

V is TRBV27 and J is TRBJ2-3, with 12 bases identical to TRBD1. The V gene end was trimmed by 8 bases and the J gene end by 6 bases; junction bases not matched to a gene: 9. The CDR3 has 15 residues. CDR1 is MNHEY and CDR2 is SMNVEV in the germline V gene (reference sequence). CDR3 amino acids: CASAWGTGGSDTQYF. The CDR3 DNA reads as TGTGCCAGCGCCTGGGGGACAGGGGGCTCGGATACGCAGTATTTT.

The chain links TRBV4-1 to TRBJ2-2; D ambiguous. V dropped 0 bases and J dropped 6 bases, with 11 bases sitting between them. The germline CDR1 and CDR2 sequences are MGHRA and YSYEKL. The CDR3 runs 15 residues. The CDR3 loop is CASSQDFSSAGELFF. CDR3 coding DNA: TGCGCCAGCAGCCAAGATTTCAGTTCGGCCGGGGAGCTGTTTTTT.

This clone has just one count. V is TRBV6-5 and J is TRBJ2-3; D might be TRBD2 (6 bases). Germline lookup yields CDR1 MNHEY and CDR2 SVGAGI. The CDR3 contains 15 residues. V dropped 4 bases and J dropped 0 bases, with 11 bases sitting between them. CDR3 nucleotides: TGTGCCAGCAGTTCCTCGGGACTTAGCACAGATACGCAGTATTTT. Protein sequence: CASSSSGLSTDTQYF.

The chain uses TRBV28 and TRBJ1-1; D is uncertain. V gave up 5 bases and J gave up 0 bases, with 13 bases separating them. Germline V CDR1 and CDR2: MDHEN, SYDVKM. CDR3 size: 15 residues. CDR3 bases: TGTGCCAGCAGTCGCACCGGGCGGATGAACACTGAAGCTTTCTTT. Protein: CASSRTGRMNTEAFF.

The genes are TRBV5-6 and TRBJ2-2; 10 bases are shared with TRBD2. V shed 3 bases, J shed 5 bases, and the junction held 7 bases outside the gene matches. CDR3 length equals 16 residues. Germline V gene sequence: CDR1 SGHDT, CDR2 YYEEEE. DNA for the CDR3: TGTGCCAGCAGCTGGCTAGCGGGAGTCGGAACCGGGGAGCTGTTTTTT. Residues: CASSWLAGVGTGELFF.

V gene TRBV28 combines with J gene TRBJ2-7; D perhaps matches TRBD2 (6 bases). Germline-derived CDR1 and CDR2 are MDHEN and SYDVKM. Between the trimmed V and J ends, which lost 1 base and 7 bases, there was a span of 14 bases. This CDR3 is built from 14 residues. CDR3 sequence: CASSLLAGRSEQYF. The CDR3 nucleotides read TGTGCCAGCAGTTTATTGGCGGGGCGGTCTGAGCAGTACTTC.

The CDR3 protein is CASSETRDRAIETQYF. Written as DNA, the CDR3 is TGTGCCAGCAGTGAAACCAGGGACAGGGCGATAGAGACCCAGTACTTC. This rearrangement joins TRBV6-1 to TRBJ2-5, with TRBD1 matching 9 bases. The ends lost 2 bases at V and 4 bases at J; junction bases unmatched: 8. CDR3 length: 16 residues. Germline V gives CDR1 MNHNS, CDR2 SASEGT.

The V call is TRBV7-6, the J call TRBJ1-1; D is uncertain. Per the germline V gene, CDR1 is SGHVS and CDR2 is FNYEAQ. The V end lost 1 base, the J end lost 6 bases, and 12 bases lay between the germline ends. The CDR3 length is 14 residues. CDR3 sequence: CASSLVSSGSEAFF. DNA for the CDR3: TGTGCCAGCAGCTTAGTATCAAGTGGGTCTGAAGCTTTCTTT.

As for this clone: The same CDR3 arises from other DNA sequences in this sample as well. J is TRBJ2-3 and V is TRBV11-2; D ambiguous. There are 13 residues in the CDR3. Germline CDR1 SGHAT, CDR2 FQNNGV. The V gene lost 0 bases and the J gene lost 4 bases, with 5 bases spanning the gap. The CDR3 DNA reads as TGTGCCAGCAGCTTAGATCTGCCAGATACGCAGTATTTT. Its protein product is CASSLDLPDTQYF.

In this sample, this clone turned up once. This chain joins TRBV11-2 and TRBJ2-7; TRBD1 agrees at 8 bases. V gave up 4 bases and J gave up 1 base; unmatched junction bases: 3. CDR3 length equals 14 residues. Germline V CDR1 and CDR2: SGHAT, FQNNGV. CDR3 DNA: TGTGCCAGCAGCTCCGGGACAGGATCCTACGAGCAGTACTTC. As protein: CASSSGTGSYEQYF.

This clone appeared a single time. The chain links TRBV19 to TRBJ2-7, with D unresolved. This CDR3 contains 15 residues. Per germline, CDR1 LNHDA and CDR2 SQIVND (reference sequence). Trimming removed 1 base from V and 3 bases from J, with 13 bases in between. The CDR3, as DNA: TGTGCCAGTAGTATAGGGTCAGGTGGATTCTACGAGCAGTACTTC. It yields the protein CASSIGSGGFYEQYF.

The J gene is TRBJ2-5, the V gene TRBV4-1; TRBD2 matches 8 bases. Germline loops: CDR1 MGHRA, CDR2 YSYEKL. This CDR3 is 14 amino acids long. With V trimmed by 2 bases and J by 3 bases, 2 bases remained unmatched. CDR3 amino acids: CASSQRLAKETQYF. The CDR3 bases are TGCGCCAGCAGCCAAAGACTAGCGAAAGAGACCCAGTACTTC.

The V gene is TRBV5-1, the J gene TRBJ2-5, with D possibly matching TRBD1 (6 bases). Germline CDR1 reads SGHRS; CDR2 reads YFSETQ. With 5 bases removed from V and 2 bases from J, the gap between germline ends came to 10 bases. The CDR3 is 13 amino acids. CDR3 coding DNA: TGCGCCAGCAGTCCCGACAGGCAAGAGACCCAGTACTTC. It translates to CASSPDRQETQYF.

The gene calls are TRBV11-2 and TRBJ2-5; TRBD2 matches 8 bases. The trim removed 4 bases at V and 5 bases at J, leaving 15 bases unmatched. The CDR3 is 17 residues long. Germline V lookup: CDR1 SGHAT, CDR2 FQNNGV. This chain's CDR3 is CASSSGRSGSMVETQYF. The CDR3 coding sequence is TGTGCCAGCAGCTCCGGGAGGAGCGGGAGTATGGTGGAGACCCAGTACTTC.

This chain links TRBV5-1 with TRBJ2-1, with 8 bases identical to TRBD1. V lost 4 bases, J lost 5 bases, and 8 bases stayed unmatched. Germline CDR1 is SGHRS and CDR2 is YFSETQ. The CDR3 sequence is 15 residues long. The CDR3 DNA reads as TGCGCCAGCAGCGCAAGACCGGACAGGGACAATGAGCAGTTCTTC. Its protein product is CASSARPDRDNEQFF.

This chain uses TRBV19 with TRBJ2-1; 8 nucleotides align to TRBD2. This CDR3 has 15 amino acids. The J segment lost 6 bases and the V segment lost 6 bases, leaving 10 bases of the junction unmatched. Germline lookup yields CDR1 LNHDA and CDR2 SQIVND (reference sequence). In DNA form, the CDR3 reads TGTGCCAGTAGCGACAGCGGGAGTTGGGGCAATGAGCAGTTCTTC. Translating gives CASSDSGSWGNEQFF.

V is TRBV5-8 and J is TRBJ2-3; D not certain. Trimming stripped 3 bases from V and 4 bases from J, with 21 bases between. The CDR3 totals 17 residues. CDR1 and CDR2 (germline): SGHTS, YDEGEE. Written as DNA, the CDR3 is TGTGCCAGCAGCTCTCCGGGCCCAATCAAGATCGCAGATACGCAGTATTTT. Its translation: CASSSPGPIKIADTQYF.

The V gene is TRBV27, the J gene TRBJ2-7; maybe TRBD1 (6 bases). CDR3 length equals 14 residues. Germline CDR1 and CDR2: MNHEY and SMNVEV (reference sequence). V was trimmed by 3 bases and J by 7 bases, leaving 16 bases between them. The chain's CDR3 is CASSLTGGLQEQYF. CDR3 in DNA: TGTGCCAGCAGTTTGACAGGCGGCTTGCAGGAGCAGTACTTC.

The chain has TRBV5-4 and TRBJ1-1, with 11 bases identical to TRBD1. This CDR3 is built from 14 residues. Germline CDR1 and CDR2: SGHNT and YYREEE (reference sequence). The ends lost 2 bases at V and 6 bases at J; junction bases unmatched: 3. CDR3 sequence (DNA): TGTGCCAGCAGCTTTCGGGACAGGGGGTCTGAAGCTTTCTTT. Its translation: CASSFRDRGSEAFF.

The chain employs TRBV13 and TRBJ2-1; 13 nucleotides align to TRBD2. The CDR3 runs 16 residues. V lost 3 bases, J lost 3 bases, and 2 bases stayed unmatched. Germline V CDR1 and CDR2: PRHDT, FYEKMQ (reference sequence). CDR3 in amino acids: CASSFGTSGIYNEQFF. CDR3 sequence (DNA): TGTGCCAGCAGCTTTGGGACTAGCGGGATCTACAATGAGCAGTTCTTC. Looking up the rest from reference TRBV13 and TRBJ2-1 gives the full variable domain: AAGVIQSPRHLIKEKRETATLKCYPIPRHDTVYWYQQGPGQDPQFLISFYEKMQSDKGSIPDRFSAQQFSDYHSELNMSSLELGDSALYFCASSFGTSGIYNEQFFGPGTRLTVL.

The genes are TRBV7-9 and TRBJ2-2, with TRBD1 identical over 12 bases. The V gene end was trimmed by 5 bases and the J gene end by 7 bases; junction bases not matched to a gene: 11. Germline CDR1 is SEHNR and CDR2 is FQNEAQ (reference sequence). This CDR3 has 17 residues. CDR3 DNA sequence: TGTGCCAGCAGCCCCCCCGGGACAGGGGGCGATGGCGGGGAGCTGTTTTTT. Its translation is CASSPPGTGGDGGELFF.

Turning to this clone: An end of the junction differs from the germline gene, which may be a read error. The CDR3 nucleotides are TGTGCCAGCAGGGAAGACAGAGAGCCCCAGCATTTT. Translation: CASREDREPQHF. V is TRBV6-1 and J is TRBJ1-5; D possibly corresponds to TRBD1 (5 bases). CDR1 and CDR2 from the germline V gene are MNHNS and SASEGT. The CDR3 contains 12 residues.

The rearrangement links TRBV10-2 to TRBJ2-7; D is undetermined. Trimming cost V 5 bases and J 3 bases, with 11 bases left between them. Germline V gene data show CDR1 as WSHSY and CDR2 as SAAADI. The CDR3 is 13 residues long. In DNA form, the CDR3 reads TGCGCCAGCAGTACAAACTCGCTCTACGAGCAGTACTTC. Its translation is CASSTNSLYEQYF.